This TCR beta chain originates from a study of T-cell memory formation after mild COVID-19. In regard to this clonotype: Its antigen is currently unknown.

One entry per CDR3 protein, called by TCRdb with MiXCR from the 5' RACE reads. Among roughly 600,000 distinct CDR3 sequences listed, 15% to 20% were seen once. Study-wide results and limits: Several responding clones turned up in pre-infection memory, indicating that cross-reactive memory may have taken part.

The V gene's germline CDR1 is SGDLS and CDR2 YYNGEE. The CDR3 has 17 residues. The V gene end was trimmed by 0 bases and the J gene end by 2 bases; junction bases not matched to a gene: 3. The sequenced sample consisted of PBMCs or a T cell subset sorted from them (not recorded which). This clonotype originated in an adult woman who had mild COVID-19 (a few samples of this study predate the infection). Cell type and time point are not known. The rearrangement links TRBV9 to TRBJ2-3; 13 bases align to TRBD2. The chain's CDR3 is CASSVAGLAGATDTQYF. The CDR3 nucleotides read TGTGCCAGCAGCGTAGCCGGACTAGCGGGGGCCACAGATACGCAGTATTTT. Full variable domain (remainder filled in from reference TRBV9 and TRBJ2-3): DSGVTQTPKHLITATGQRVTLRCSPRSGDLSVYWYQQSLDQGLQFLIQYYNGEERAKGNILERFSAQQFPDLHSELNLSSLELGDSALYFCASSVAGLAGATDTQYFGPGTRLTVL.